Below are 16 T cell receptor beta chains sequenced from a single sample in a study of CD4 T cells in relation to SARS-CoV-2 and coronaviruses. What these receptors recognize is not known. Here immunoSEQ multiplex PCR was the method, and the copy in TCRdb shows in-frame clones only, minus some. The sample has about 18,000 clones, roughly 80% seen once. Before the COVID-19 pandemic, during about 2010-2018, CD4+ T cells were taken from unexposed donors. After about 10 days of culture, CD4+ T cells were isolated. Source material: CD4+ T cells from PBMCs, cultured in vitro. Every receptor here comes from a human donor in good health.

The CDR3 DNA reads TGTGCCAGCAGCCAAGGCAGAGAAGAGACCCAGTACTTC. As protein: CASSQGREETQYF. The V gene is TRBV3-1 (or the pseudogene TRBV3-2), the J gene TRBJ2-5, with no clear D. The CDR3 loop spans 13 amino acids. Germline CDR1 and CDR2: LGHDT and YNNKEL (reference sequence). V was trimmed by 1 base and J by 3 bases, leaving 6 bases between them.

This chain links TRBV6-5 with TRBJ1-2; D is unclear. The CDR3 runs 16 residues. The V gene's germline CDR1 is MNHEY and CDR2 SVGAGI. Between the trimmed V and J ends, which lost 4 bases and 2 bases, there was a span of 17 bases. DNA of the CDR3: TGTGCCAGCAGTTCCTACGCCGGGAGCCGAAACTATGGCTACACCTTC. Protein product: CASSSYAGSRNYGYTF.

This clone has more than one count but fewer than ten. This sequence joins TRBV10-3 and TRBJ1-1, with unresolved D. Trimming removed 0 bases from V and 6 bases from J, with 11 bases in between. The CDR3 loop spans 14 amino acids. Germline V gene sequence: CDR1 ENHRY, CDR2 SYGVKD. In DNA, the CDR3 is TGTGCCATCAGTGAGTCAAGGGCACGAGCTGAAGCTTTCTTT. Translation: CAISESRARAEAFF.

V usage is TRBV30 and J usage is TRBJ2-1; 7 positions agree with TRBD1. The length of the CDR3 is 14 residues. Germline V gene sequence: CDR1 GTSNPN, CDR2 SVGIG (reference sequence). J was trimmed by 2 bases and V by 3 bases; bases with no gene match: 4. CDR3 sequence: CAWRTGTAYNEQFF. DNA for the CDR3: TGTGCCTGGAGGACCGGGACAGCCTACAATGAGCAGTTCTTC.

The chain links TRBV3-1 (or the pseudogene TRBV3-2) to TRBJ1-2, with a tentative D call TRBD1 (5 bases). V shed 6 bases and J shed 3 bases, with 17 bases lying between them. The CDR3 totals 15 residues. Germline V lookup: CDR1 LGHDT, CDR2 YNNKEL (reference sequence). The CDR3 reads CASRASGTADYGYTF. Written as DNA, the CDR3 is TGTGCCAGCAGGGCTAGCGGGACTGCCGACTATGGCTACACCTTC.

The V call is TRBV6-5, the J call TRBJ2-1, with 8 bases matching TRBD2. This CDR3 is 13 amino acids long. The V segment lost 6 bases and the J segment 6 bases; nucleotides outside the gene matches: 4. CDR1 and CDR2 (germline): MNHEY, SVGAGI. In nucleotides, the CDR3 is TGTGCCAGCAGACGGGAGGGGACCAATGAGCAGTTCTTC. Translation: CASRREGTNEQFF.

The rearrangement joins TRBV5-1 to TRBJ2-1, with 9 positions matching TRBD2. Germline V gene data show CDR1 as SGHRS and CDR2 as YFSETQ. The ends lost 0 bases at V and 8 bases at J; junction bases unmatched: 9. The CDR3 sequence is 16 residues long. Here the CDR3 reads CASSLVTSGYNHEQFF. The DNA of the CDR3 is TGCGCCAGCAGCTTGGTAACTAGCGGGTATAACCATGAGCAGTTCTTC.

The gene calls are TRBV12-3 or TRBV12-4 and TRBJ1-2, with D possibly TRBD1 on 5 matching bases. V dropped 6 bases and J dropped 8 bases, with 16 bases sitting between them. The CDR3 covers 13 residues. The CDR3 sequence is CASSRDGGRGYTF. The CDR3 DNA is TGTGCCAGCAGCAGGGACGGCGGGAGGGGCTACACCTTC.

V is TRBV24-1 and J is TRBJ2-7; 9 nucleotides agree with TRBD1. Trimming removed 5 bases from V and 4 bases from J; junction bases left unmatched: 5. The germline V gene has CDR1 KGHDR and CDR2 SFDVKD. This CDR3 has 14 residues. CDR3 sequence reads: CATSAGTGIYEQYF. In DNA form, the CDR3 reads TGTGCCACCAGTGCCGGGACAGGGATATACGAGCAGTACTTC.

The chain uses TRBV9 and TRBJ2-4, with 7 bases that match TRBD2. The V and J ends lost 3 bases and 5 bases, in that order; junction bases with no gene match: 5. Germline V gives CDR1 SGDLS, CDR2 YYNGEE. This CDR3 is built from 14 residues. The CDR3 is CASSAGGVQNIQYF. The CDR3 nucleotides read TGTGCCAGCAGCGCGGGGGGTGTTCAAAACATTCAGTACTTC.

Only one count was recorded for this clone. The CDR3 sequence: CASSPVQSGRASNEQFF. The CDR3 DNA is TGTGCCAGCAGCCCGGTTCAAAGCGGGAGGGCCTCCAATGAGCAGTTCTTC. The rearrangement joins TRBV14 to TRBJ2-1; 10 nucleotides align to TRBD2. Germline assignment: CDR1 SGHDN and CDR2 FVKESK. The V gene end was trimmed by 4 bases and the J gene end by 6 bases; junction bases not matched to a gene: 12. The CDR3 extends over 17 amino acids.

The chain couples TRBV11-3 to TRBJ2-7; D is unresolved. The CDR3 runs 11 residues. Germline values: CDR1 SGHNT, CDR2 YENEEA. Trimming took 5 bases from V and 5 from J, leaving 7 bases between them. CDR3 nucleotides: TGTGCCAGCAGCCTTGGGGACGAGCAGTACTTC. This translates into CASSLGDEQYF.

The rearrangement uses TRBV19 and TRBJ2-5, with a possible D match to TRBD2 (7 bases). The CDR3 spans 13 residues. V lost 4 bases and J lost 4, with 10 bases in between. Germline loops: CDR1 LNHDA, CDR2 SQIVND (reference sequence). The CDR3 reads CASSTGGRETQYF. The CDR3 DNA reads TGTGCCAGTAGTACCGGGGGGCGAGAGACCCAGTACTTC.

This sequence joins TRBV24-1 and TRBJ2-3, with D unclear. The V gene lost 3 bases and the J gene lost 0 bases, with 9 bases spanning the gap. Germline lookup yields CDR1 KGHDR and CDR2 SFDVKD. This CDR3 comprises 15 residues. The CDR3 DNA follows: TGTGCCACCAGTGATCCCACGCTGAGCACAGATACGCAGTATTTT. Its translation is CATSDPTLSTDTQYF.

V is TRBV19 and J is TRBJ2-7, with D tentatively TRBD1 or TRBD2 (5 bases each). V lost 1 base and J lost 3, with 16 bases in between. Germline CDR1 LNHDA, CDR2 SQIVND (reference sequence). The CDR3 has 16 residues. In DNA form, the CDR3 reads TGTGCCAGTAGTATAGTCACAGGAGGAGGCCTCTACGAGCAGTACTTC. The encoded protein is CASSIVTGGGLYEQYF.

The chain couples TRBV5-1 to TRBJ1-3; D is perhaps TRBD1 (5 bases). The CDR3 covers 17 residues. Trimming stripped 0 bases from V and 2 bases from J, with 15 bases between. The germline CDR1 and CDR2 sequences are SGHRS and YFSETQ. The CDR3 DNA is TGCGCCAGCAGCTTGGAGCCCTCTCCAGGGCCTGGAAACACCATATATTTT. It is translated as CASSLEPSPGPGNTIYF.